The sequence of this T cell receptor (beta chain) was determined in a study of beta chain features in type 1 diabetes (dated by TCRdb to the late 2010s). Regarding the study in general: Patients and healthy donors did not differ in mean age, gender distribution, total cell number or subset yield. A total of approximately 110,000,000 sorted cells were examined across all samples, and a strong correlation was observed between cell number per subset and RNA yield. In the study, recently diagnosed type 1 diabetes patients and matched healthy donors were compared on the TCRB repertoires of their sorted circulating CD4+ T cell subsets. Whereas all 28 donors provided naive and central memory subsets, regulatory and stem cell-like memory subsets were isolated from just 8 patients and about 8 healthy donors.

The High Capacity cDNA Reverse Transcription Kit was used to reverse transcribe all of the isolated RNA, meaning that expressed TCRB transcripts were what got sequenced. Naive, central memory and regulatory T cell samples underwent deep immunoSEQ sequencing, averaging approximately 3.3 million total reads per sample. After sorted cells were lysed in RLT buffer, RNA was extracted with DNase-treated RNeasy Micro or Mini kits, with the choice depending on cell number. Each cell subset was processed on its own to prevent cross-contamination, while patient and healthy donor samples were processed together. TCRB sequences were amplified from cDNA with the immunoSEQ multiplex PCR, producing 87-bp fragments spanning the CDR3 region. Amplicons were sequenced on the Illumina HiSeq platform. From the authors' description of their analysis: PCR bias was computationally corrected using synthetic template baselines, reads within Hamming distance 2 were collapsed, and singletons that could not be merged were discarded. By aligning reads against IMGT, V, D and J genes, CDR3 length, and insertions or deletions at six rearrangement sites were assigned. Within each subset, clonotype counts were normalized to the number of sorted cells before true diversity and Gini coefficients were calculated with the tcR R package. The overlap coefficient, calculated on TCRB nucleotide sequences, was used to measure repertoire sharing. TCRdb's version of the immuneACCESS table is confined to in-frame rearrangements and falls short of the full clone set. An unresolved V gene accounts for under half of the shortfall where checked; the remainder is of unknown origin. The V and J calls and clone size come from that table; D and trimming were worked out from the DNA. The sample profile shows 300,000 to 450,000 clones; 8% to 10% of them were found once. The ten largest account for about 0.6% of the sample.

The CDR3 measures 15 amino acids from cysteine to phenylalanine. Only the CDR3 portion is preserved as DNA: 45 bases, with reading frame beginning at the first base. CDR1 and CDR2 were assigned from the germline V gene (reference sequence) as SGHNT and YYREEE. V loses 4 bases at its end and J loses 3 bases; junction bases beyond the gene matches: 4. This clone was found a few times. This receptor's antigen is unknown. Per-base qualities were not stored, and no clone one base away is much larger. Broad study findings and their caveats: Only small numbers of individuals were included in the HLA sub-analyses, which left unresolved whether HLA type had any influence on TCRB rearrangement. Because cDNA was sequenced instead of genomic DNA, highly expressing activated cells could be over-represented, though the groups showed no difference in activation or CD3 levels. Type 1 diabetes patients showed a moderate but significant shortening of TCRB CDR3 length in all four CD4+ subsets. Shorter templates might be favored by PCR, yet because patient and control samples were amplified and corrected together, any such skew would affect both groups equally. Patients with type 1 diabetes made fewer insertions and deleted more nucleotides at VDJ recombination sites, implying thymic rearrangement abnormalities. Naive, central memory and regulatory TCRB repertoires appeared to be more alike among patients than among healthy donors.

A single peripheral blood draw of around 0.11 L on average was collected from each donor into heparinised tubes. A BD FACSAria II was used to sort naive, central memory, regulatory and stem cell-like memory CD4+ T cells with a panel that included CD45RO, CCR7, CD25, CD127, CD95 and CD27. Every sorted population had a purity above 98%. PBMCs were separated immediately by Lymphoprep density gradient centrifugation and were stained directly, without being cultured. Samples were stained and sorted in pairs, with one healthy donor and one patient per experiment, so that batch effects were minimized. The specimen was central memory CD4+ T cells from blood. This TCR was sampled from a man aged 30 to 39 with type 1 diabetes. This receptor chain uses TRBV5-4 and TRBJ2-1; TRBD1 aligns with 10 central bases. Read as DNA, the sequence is TGTGCCAGCAGCGCGGACAGGGGGAACTACAATGAGCAGTTCTTC. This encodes CASSADRGNYNEQFF.